These 10 T cell receptor beta chains originate from one sample sequenced in a study of PD-1 blockade in classical Hodgkin lymphoma. With no exception, relapse followed autologous stem cell transplantation in all patients, and brentuximab vedotin exposure varied. This table comes from immunoSEQ multiplex PCR, and its TCRdb copy is limited to in-frame clones, with some not included. This sample has fewer than 5,000 clones, with about four fifths found just once. The input for sequencing was peripheral blood mononuclear cells (PBMCs), taken at baseline. These receptors originate from a human donor with classical Hodgkin lymphoma.

In this sample, this clone is large (0.1 to 1%). V is TRBV5-6 and J is TRBJ2-3, with no clear D. The germline gives CDR1 SGHDT, CDR2 YYEEEE. V lost 0 bases, J lost 5 bases, and 19 bases lay in between. The CDR3 extends over 17 amino acids. CDR3 DNA sequence: TGTGCCAGCAGCTTGGGGCTGCATTACAGCAGGAGAGATACGCAGTATTTT. Its protein is CASSLGLHYSRRDTQYF.

The rearrangement joins TRBV28 to TRBJ2-1; 8 bases map to TRBD1. CDR1 MDHEN and CDR2 SYDVKM come from the germline V gene. Trimming took 6 bases from V and 0 from J; bases not matched to a gene: 7. The CDR3 contains 16 residues. As DNA, the CDR3 is TGTGCCAGCAGCTCCGGGACAGGCACCTCCTACAATGAGCAGTTCTTC. It is translated as CASSSGTGTSYNEQFF.

This sequence joins TRBV6-5 and TRBJ1-4, with D perhaps matching TRBD1 (6 bases). CDR1 and CDR2 (germline): MNHEY, SVGAGI. The CDR3 extends over 15 amino acids. V gave up 6 bases and J gave up 7 bases, with 18 bases separating them. The CDR3 loop is CASRKDTGWSEKLFF. The CDR3 DNA reads TGTGCCAGCAGAAAGGACACAGGGTGGTCTGAAAAACTGTTTTTT.

The chain couples TRBV11-1 to TRBJ1-2, with a weak D call TRBD1 (6 bases). Deletions cut 0 bases from V and 6 bases from J, with 11 bases between. CDR3 length: 14 residues. Germline V gene lookup returns CDR1 SGHAT and CDR2 FQDESV (reference sequence). The CDR3 sequence is CASSLAGGANGYTF. The CDR3 DNA is TGTGCCAGCAGCTTAGCTGGGGGCGCAAATGGCTACACCTTC.

V usage is TRBV13 and J usage is TRBJ2-5, with 9 bases that match TRBD1. With V trimmed by 4 bases and J by 5 bases, 8 bases remained unmatched. The germline V gene has CDR1 PRHDT and CDR2 FYEKMQ (reference sequence). The CDR3 consists of 15 residues. The CDR3 sequence: CASSSDRGMLETQYF. For the CDR3, the DNA is TGTGCCAGCAGCTCAGACAGGGGGATGCTGGAGACCCAGTACTTC. Combining the CDR3 with reference TRBV13 and TRBJ2-5 gives the whole variable domain AAGVIQSPRHLIKEKRETATLKCYPIPRHDTVYWYQQGPGQDPQFLISFYEKMQSDKGSIPDRFSAQQFSDYHSELNMSSLELGDSALYFCASSSDRGMLETQYFGPGTRLLVL.

This clone was observed once. The chain has TRBV29-1 and TRBJ1-3, with a possible D match to TRBD1 (5 bases). The CDR3 consists of 14 residues. V lost 5 bases and J 0 bases, leaving 11 bases between the germline ends. CDR1 is SQVTM and CDR2 is ANQGSEA in the germline V gene. In DNA, the CDR3 is TGCAGCGTTCAGGACGGGGGCTCTGGAAACACCATATATTTT. This translates into CSVQDGGSGNTIYF. Drawing the rest from reference TRBV29-1 and TRBJ1-3, the complete variable domain is SAVISQKPSRDICQRGTSLTIQCQVDSQVTMMFWYRQQPGQSLTLIATANQGSEATYESGFVIDKFPISRPNLTFSTLTVSNMSPEDSSIYLCSVQDGGSGNTIYFGEGSWLTVV.

The chain is built from TRBV29-1 and TRBJ2-5, with no clear D. V was trimmed by 6 bases and J by 5 bases, leaving 13 bases between them. The length of the CDR3 is 12 residues. CDR1 and CDR2 from the germline V gene are SQVTM and ANQGSEA. The CDR3 nucleotides are TGCAGCGTAAATAGCATGTGGGAGACCCAGTACTTC. This codes for CSVNSMWETQYF.

The V call is TRBV18, the J call TRBJ2-1; 9 bases fit TRBD1. Germline CDR1 KGHSH, CDR2 LQKENI. V lost 4 bases to trimming and J lost 7 bases; unmatched junction nucleotides: 8. The CDR3 sequence is 15 residues long. The CDR3 nucleotides read TGTGCCAGCTCACGAACGGACAGGGGTATTAATGAGCAGTTCTTC. Its translation is CASSRTDRGINEQFF.

Notes on this clone: Relative to the germline gene, one junction end is altered; a read error may explain this. V usage is TRBV13 and J usage is TRBJ2-2; maybe TRBD2 (7 bases). This CDR3 region has 13 residues. Germline V CDR1 and CDR2: PRHDT, FYEKMQ (reference sequence). DNA for the CDR3: TGTGCCAGCAGCTCCCAGGGGAAGCGGGGCCCCGTTTTT. The encoded protein is CASSSQGKRGPVF. The entire variable domain, with the rest obtained from reference TRBV13 and TRBJ2-2, is as follows: AAGVIQSPRHLIKEKRETATLKCYPIPRHDTVYWYQQGPGQDPQFLISFYEKMQSDKGSIPDRFSAQQFSDYHSELNMSSLELGDSALYFCASSSQGKRGPVFGEGSRLTVL.

This rearrangement joins TRBV6-5 to TRBJ2-7, with TRBD1 as a possible D gene (6 bases). Germline CDR1 reads MNHEY; CDR2 reads SVGAGI. Trimming took 5 bases from V and 4 from J, leaving 15 bases between them. This CDR3 comprises 14 residues. CDR3 coding DNA: TGTGCCAGCAGTGATAGAGGACAGCCTTACGAGCAGTACTTC. Protein: CASSDRGQPYEQYF.